One TCR beta chain is described in this entry. The sample originates from a study of technical replicates of blood from a few donors. Germline lookup yields CDR1 ENHRY and CDR2 SYGVKD. The CDR3 has 14 residues. V trimming: 1 base; J trimming: 3 bases; junction bases outside the gene matches: 3. Some clones are missing from TCRdb's copy, which holds only in-frame ones; the method was immunoSEQ multiplex PCR. Here the sample spans around 84,000 clones, about 97% being singletons. The specimen was T cells isolated from PBMCs. This TCR came from a human donor in good health. This chain connects TRBV10-3 to TRBJ2-7, with 7 bases matching TRBD1. The CDR3 loop is CAISELAGGYEQYF. The CDR3 DNA sequence: TGTGCCATCAGTGAGTTGGCAGGGGGCTACGAGCAGTACTTC.